A single sample gave rise to the 29 T cell receptor beta chains below, sequenced in a study of OX40 agonist ivuxolimab in advanced cancers. TCRdb's copy holds only in-frame clones and misses some; the assay was immunoSEQ multiplex PCR. The repertoire has roughly 64,000 clones, around four fifths of them found once; the top ten carry roughly 2.3%. This material consisted of CD4+ or CD8+ T cells sorted from blood, taken in a trial of the OX40 agonist ivuxolimab. The receptors originated from an adult with an advanced solid tumor such as melanoma, head and neck, liver or kidney cancer.

The V and J genes are TRBV6-1 and TRBJ2-7; D unclear. The CDR3 loop spans 12 amino acids. Trimming pared 9 bases from V and 5 bases from J, leaving 14 bases between. The germline V gene has CDR1 MNHNS and CDR2 SASEGT. The CDR3, as DNA: TGTGCCAGTAGTAGTACGTGGCACGAGCAGTACTTC. Translated: CASSSTWHEQYF.

This clone occurred a few times. V is TRBV4-3 and J is TRBJ1-2; D remains unclear. The CDR3 runs 15 residues. Germline V gives CDR1 LGHNA, CDR2 YSLEER. The V end was cut by 0 bases, the J end by 5 bases, with 13 bases between. Here the CDR3 DNA reads TGCGCCAGCAGCCAAGATACGGAGCGGAGGTATGGCTACACCTTC. Translating gives CASSQDTERRYGYTF.

This sequence joins TRBV5-4 and TRBJ1-5; the D is unclear. Trimming left V 1 base short and J 0 bases short, with 2 bases between. This CDR3 has 13 residues. CDR1 and CDR2 from the germline V gene are SGHNT and YYREEE (reference sequence). CDR3 region: CASSLNSNQPQHF. The CDR3 DNA follows: TGTGCCAGCAGCTTGAATAGCAATCAGCCCCAGCATTTT.

This clone occurred a few times. As DNA, the CDR3 is TGTGCCAGCAGCTCAATAAGGGGACGCACTGAAGCTTTCTTT. Protein: CASSSIRGRTEAFF. This rearrangement joins TRBV7-9 to TRBJ1-1; D possibly corresponds to TRBD1 (5 bases). V dropped 4 bases and J dropped 4 bases, with 13 bases sitting between them. The CDR3 runs 14 residues. Germline CDR1 reads SEHNR; CDR2 reads FQNEAQ (reference sequence). Looking up the rest from reference TRBV7-9 and TRBJ1-1 gives the full variable domain: DTGVSQNPRHKITKRGQNVTFRCDPISEHNRLYWYRQTLGQGPEFLTYFQNEAQLEKSRLLSDRFSAERPKGSFSTLEIQRTEQGDSAMYLCASSSIRGRTEAFFGQGTRLTVV.

This clone is deemed medium-sized. The chain joins TRBV6-5 to TRBJ2-7, with 9 positions matching TRBD1. The CDR3 contains 14 residues. The V segment lost 5 bases and the J segment 2 bases; nucleotides outside the gene matches: 4. Germline V gene lookup returns CDR1 MNHEY and CDR2 SVGAGI. CDR3 sequence reads: CASSRQGGTYEQYF. CDR3 nucleotides: TGTGCCAGCAGTCGACAGGGGGGAACCTACGAGCAGTACTTC.

This clone was seen only a few times. The junction departs from the called germline gene at one end, perhaps through a read error. The V call is TRBV5-6, the J call TRBJ2-1; no clear D gene. Looked up from germline, CDR1 is SGHDT and CDR2 is YYEEEE. CDR3 length equals 11 residues. The CDR3 reads CASSSYSEQFF. DNA of the CDR3: TGTGCCAGCAGCTCCTACAGTGAGCAGTTCTTC.

The gene calls are TRBV19 and TRBJ1-2; the D gene is possibly TRBD1 (5 bases). V gave up 5 bases and J gave up 3 bases, with 7 bases separating them. The germline CDR1 and CDR2 sequences are LNHDA and SQIVND (reference sequence). The length of the CDR3 is 12 residues. This CDR3 reads CASSLGDYGYTF. The CDR3, as DNA: TGTGCCAGTAGTTTGGGGGACTATGGCTACACCTTC.

The chain joins TRBV11-2 to TRBJ1-5; no clear D. Per the germline V gene, CDR1 is SGHAT and CDR2 is FQNNGV. The CDR3 consists of 13 residues. V lost 0 bases and J 6 bases, leaving 6 bases between the germline ends. The CDR3 is CASSLEDSQPQHF. The CDR3, as DNA: TGTGCCAGCAGCTTAGAGGATAGTCAGCCCCAGCATTTT. The entire variable domain, with the rest obtained from reference TRBV11-2 and TRBJ1-5, is as follows: EAGVAQSPRYKIIEKRQSVAFWCNPISGHATLYWYQQILGQGPKLLIQFQNNGVVDDSQLPKDRFSAERLKGVDSTLKIQPAKLEDSAVYLCASSLEDSQPQHFGDGTRLSIL.

This sequence joins TRBV27 and TRBJ2-3; D remains ambiguous. Per germline, CDR1 MNHEY and CDR2 SMNVEV (reference sequence). The V gene lost 11 bases and the J gene lost 2 bases, with 11 bases spanning the gap. This CDR3 contains 12 residues. The CDR3 DNA sequence: TGTGCCTCATCGCGGAACACAGATACGCAGTATTTT. Amino acid sequence: CASSRNTDTQYF.

This clone was seen more than once but under ten times. This chain uses TRBV4-2 with TRBJ2-2; a weak D match, TRBD1 (6 bases). Per germline, CDR1 LGHNA and CDR2 YNFKEQ. This CDR3 spans 16 amino acids. The V gene lost 2 bases and the J gene lost 4 bases, with 14 bases spanning the gap. CDR3 coding DNA: TGTGCCAGCAGCCAAAGCCAGGGGACCAGCACCGGGGAGCTGTTTTTT. Protein: CASSQSQGTSTGELFF.

The chain uses TRBV6-5 and TRBJ2-7; 7 bases line up with TRBD1. Losses at the gene ends were 2 bases for V and 3 bases for J; bases not matched to a gene: 4. Germline V lookup: CDR1 MNHEY, CDR2 SVGAGI. This CDR3 has 14 residues. CDR3 protein: CASSYGRQGYEQYF. The CDR3, as DNA: TGTGCCAGCAGTTACGGGAGACAGGGCTACGAGCAGTACTTC.

The chain joins TRBV5-8 to TRBJ2-4; TRBD1 matches 9 bases. Trimming took 4 bases from V and 7 from J; bases not matched to a gene: 9. The CDR3 sequence is 15 residues long. Per germline, CDR1 SGHTS and CDR2 YDEGEE. Here the CDR3 DNA reads TGTGCCAGCAGCGCTAAACAGGGGGCAAGGAACATTCAGTACTTC. Its translation is CASSAKQGARNIQYF.

V gene TRBV10-3 combines with J gene TRBJ2-5, with TRBD2 matching 9 bases. The tail of the sequence fits TRBJ2-7 better, so the J call may be wrong. Germline lookup yields CDR1 ENHRY and CDR2 SYGVKD. There are 16 residues in the CDR3. This chain's CDR3 is CAISAPTLAGSYEQYF. CDR3 in DNA: TGTGCCATCAGTGCACCCACTCTAGCGGGGTCCTACGAGCAGTACTTC.

This chain connects TRBV5-4 to TRBJ2-5; a weak D match, TRBD2 (6 bases). V shed 4 bases and J shed 5 bases, with 15 bases lying between them. Germline lookup yields CDR1 SGHNT and CDR2 YYREEE (reference sequence). This CDR3 has 14 amino acids. CDR3 coding DNA: TGTGCCAGCAGCCCCAAGGGAGGACTGGAGACCCAGTACTTC. This sequence encodes CASSPKGGLETQYF.

This sequence joins TRBV29-1 and TRBJ1-5; 11 bases map to TRBD1. The germline V gene encodes CDR1 SQVTM and CDR2 ANQGSEA. The V gene end was trimmed by 7 bases and the J gene end by 5 bases; junction bases not matched to a gene: 4. The CDR3 covers 13 residues. CDR3 residues: CSATGQGDQPQHF. In DNA, the CDR3 is TGCAGCGCCACGGGACAGGGGGATCAGCCCCAGCATTTT.

V and J are TRBV7-9 and TRBJ2-3; unclear D gene. This CDR3 has 13 amino acids. Germline CDR1 is SEHNR and CDR2 is FQNEAQ (reference sequence). Trimming removed 3 bases at V and 7 bases at J, with 11 bases between. The CDR3 sequence is CASSFFPGHTQYF. In nucleotides, the CDR3 is TGTGCCAGCAGCTTTTTTCCGGGTCATACGCAGTATTTT.

This CDR3 reads CASTVPRGNGYTF. As DNA, the CDR3 is TGTGCCAGCACTGTCCCCCGAGGGAATGGCTACACCTTC. The chain carries TRBV6-5 and TRBJ1-2; D ambiguous. The CDR3 spans 13 residues. The germline V gene has CDR1 MNHEY and CDR2 SVGAGI. Trimming took 7 bases from V and 6 from J, leaving 15 bases between them.

This clone was seen a single time. The rearrangement joins TRBV30 to TRBJ1-4, with D unclear. CDR3 length: 13 residues. V was trimmed by 3 bases and J by 8 bases, leaving 13 bases between them. Germline V gene data show CDR1 as GTSNPN and CDR2 as SVGIG (reference sequence). The DNA of the CDR3 is TGTGCCTGGAGCCCCGACCCAAAGGAAAAACTGTTTTTT. It encodes CAWSPDPKEKLFF.

The genes are TRBV7-2 and TRBJ1-4; 8 bases line up with TRBD1. The CDR3 totals 14 residues. Germline trimming cut 4 bases from V and 10 bases from J; bases unmatched to any gene: 8. From germline, CDR1 is SGHTA and CDR2 FQGNSA. The CDR3 sequence: CASSSGQQGGKLFF. The CDR3 nucleotides are TGTGCCAGCAGCTCTGGTCAACAGGGGGGAAAACTGTTTTTT.

This chain links TRBV11-2 with TRBJ2-5; D possibly corresponds to TRBD2 (7 bases). The CDR3 sequence is 15 residues long. With 3 bases removed from V and 4 bases from J, the gap between germline ends came to 15 bases. In germline, CDR1 is SGHAT, CDR2 FQNNGV. CDR3 in amino acids: CASSLFGGAGETQYF. CDR3 nucleotide sequence: TGTGCCAGCAGCTTGTTTGGGGGGGCCGGAGAGACCCAGTACTTC.

This chain joins TRBV29-1 and TRBJ1-5, with no clear D. Trimming left V 6 bases short and J 4 bases short, with 13 bases between. The CDR3 loop spans 13 amino acids. The V gene's germline CDR1 is SQVTM and CDR2 ANQGSEA. CDR3 sequence (DNA): TGCAGCGTGTTGGGTGTCGGGAATCAGCCCCAGCATTTT. This codes for CSVLGVGNQPQHF.

V usage is TRBV4-2 and J usage is TRBJ1-1; no reliable D call. Trimming shortened V by 3 bases and J by 3 bases, and 5 bases separated the two germline ends. The CDR3 is made up of 12 amino acids. Germline V gene sequence: CDR1 LGHNA, CDR2 YNFKEQ. CDR3 coding DNA: TGTGCCAGCAGCCATCCCGACACTGAAGCTTTCTTT. Protein product: CASSHPDTEAFF.

This clone was observed a few times. The chain couples TRBV10-2 to TRBJ2-2, with D possibly being TRBD1 (5 bases). Germline V gene sequence: CDR1 WSHSY, CDR2 SAAADI. Between the trimmed V and J ends, which lost 8 bases and 4 bases, there was a span of 11 bases. The CDR3 is 13 amino acids. DNA for the CDR3: TGCGCCAGCGGTGGACAAACCACCGGGGAGCTGTTTTTT. It is translated as CASGGQTTGELFF.

V gene TRBV6-5 combines with J gene TRBJ2-5, with D unresolved. CDR3 length equals 13 residues. Trimming took off 5 bases at V and 0 bases at J, with 7 bases between the two ends. The germline gives CDR1 MNHEY, CDR2 SVGAGI. In DNA, the CDR3 is TGTGCCAGCAGTCCCACTTACCAAGAGACCCAGTACTTC. It yields the protein CASSPTYQETQYF.

V usage is TRBV18 and J usage is TRBJ1-1, with D perhaps matching TRBD1 (5 bases). Trimming cost V 0 bases and J 0 bases, with 11 bases left between them. Germline loops: CDR1 KGHSH, CDR2 LQKENI. This CDR3 spans 16 amino acids. The CDR3 is CASSPPSGTMNTEAFF. The CDR3 bases are TGTGCCAGCTCACCACCCTCGGGGACCATGAACACTGAAGCTTTCTTT. The full variable domain, completed using reference TRBV18 and TRBJ1-1, is NAGVMQNPRHLVRRRGQEARLRCSPMKGHSHVYWYRQLPEEGLKFMVYLQKENIIDESGMPKERFSAEFPKEGPSILRIQQVVRGDSAAYFCASSPPSGTMNTEAFFGQGTRLTVV.

The genes are TRBV19 and TRBJ1-5; D uncertain. Germline CDR1 LNHDA, CDR2 SQIVND (reference sequence). The CDR3 is 14 amino acids. The ends were cut back, 6 bases at V and 4 bases at J, with 13 bases in the middle. CDR3 sequence (DNA): TGTGCCAGTAGCCCCAGGAGGGCGAATCAGCCCCAGCATTTT. Protein product: CASSPRRANQPQHF.

The chain has TRBV7-3 and TRBJ1-1; D possibly corresponds to TRBD1 (6 bases). This CDR3 contains 14 residues. Trimming removed 5 bases at V and 3 bases at J, with 13 bases between. Looked up from germline, CDR1 is SGHTA and CDR2 is FQGTGA. For the CDR3, the DNA is TGTGCCAGCAGCATCTCCCAGGGGCACACTGAAGCTTTCTTT. Amino acids: CASSISQGHTEAFF.

CDR3 nucleotides: TGTGCCACCAGCAGGGAGCCTCCTGGCTATGGCTACACCTTC. Amino acids: CATSREPPGYGYTF. V is TRBV15 and J is TRBJ1-2; D gene unclear. This CDR3 is 14 amino acids long. Per germline, CDR1 LNHNV and CDR2 YYDKDF (reference sequence). V lost 3 bases, J lost 4 bases, and 12 bases lay in between.

V is TRBV4-1 and J is TRBJ2-2, with 13 bases identical to TRBD2. Looked up from germline, CDR1 is MGHRA and CDR2 is YSYEKL. V trimming: 2 bases; J trimming: 4 bases; junction bases outside the gene matches: 4. This CDR3 region has 17 residues. CDR3: CASSQLGLAGITGELFF. The CDR3 nucleotides read TGCGCCAGCAGCCAATTGGGACTAGCGGGAATCACCGGGGAGCTGTTTTTT.